One sample yielded the 14 T cell receptor beta chains listed below, sequenced in a study of blood T cells in healthy people across ages. Using a J-beta primer mix together with a sample-barcoded 5' primer, a second PCR was run for about 7 to 12 cycles. TCRdb reprocessed the 5' RACE reads with MiXCR, giving one entry per CDR3 protein. The table lists 550,000 to 600,000 distinct CDR3 sequences, roughly 29% of them singletons. Sequencing was carried out using blood. The origin of the receptors is a woman between 65 and 79 years old in good health.

The V and J genes are TRBV9 and TRBJ1-3, with D unresolved. There are 15 residues in the CDR3. From germline, CDR1 is SGDLS and CDR2 YYNGEE. Trimming took 0 bases from V and 0 from J, leaving 7 bases between them. CDR3 in amino acids: CASSVGGDSGNTIYF. CDR3 DNA: TGTGCCAGCAGCGTAGGTGGGGACTCTGGAAACACCATATATTTT.

This clonotype was seen more than once but under ten times. One junction end does not reproduce the germline sequence, and a read error may be involved. The gene calls are TRBV2 and TRBJ2-3, with D unresolved. The CDR3 spans 12 residues. Germline loops: CDR1 SNHLY, CDR2 FYNNEI. CDR3 protein: CASREGLDTQYF. The CDR3 DNA sequence: TGTGCCAGCAGAGAAGGGTTAGATACGCAGTATTTT.

CDR3: CASSFRDSHQETQYF. CDR3 DNA sequence: TGTGCCAGCAGCTTCCGGGACTCTCACCAAGAGACCCAGTACTTC. This chain connects TRBV5-5 to TRBJ2-5, with D perhaps matching TRBD2 (6 bases). Trimming removed 2 bases at V and 0 bases at J, with 11 bases between. The CDR3 runs to 15 residues. Germline-derived CDR1 and CDR2 are SGHKS and YYEKEE (reference sequence).

The CDR3 coding sequence is TGTGCCAGCAGTTTATTGACTAGCTCAAAAGAGACCCAGTACTTC. This codes for CASSLLTSSKETQYF. The V and J genes are TRBV28 and TRBJ2-5; TRBD2 agrees at 7 bases. Germline assignment: CDR1 MDHEN and CDR2 SYDVKM. V was clipped by 1 base and J by 3 bases; unmatched bases: 5. This CDR3 spans 15 amino acids.

A few counts support this clonotype. The chain recombines TRBV6-5 with TRBJ2-5; TRBD1 agrees at 9 bases. Near its end, the DNA agrees better with TRBJ2-1, so the J call may be wrong. The CDR3 extends over 15 amino acids. Germline V gene data show CDR1 as MNHEY and CDR2 as SVGAGI. CDR3 sequence (DNA): TGTGCCAGCAGTCCGTGGGACAGGGTGGTCCATGAGCAGTTCTTC. Its translation is CASSPWDRVVHEQFF.

This chain uses TRBV5-1 with TRBJ2-7, with a possible D match to TRBD1 (6 bases). CDR1 is SGHRS and CDR2 is YFSETQ in the germline V gene. Trimming took 4 bases from V and 3 from J, leaving 14 bases between them. There are 14 residues in the CDR3. The CDR3 DNA follows: TGCGCCAGCAGCGTCGGACAGAGCCACTACGAGCAGTACTTC. This encodes CASSVGQSHYEQYF.

V usage is TRBV10-3 and J usage is TRBJ2-6; TRBD1 agrees at 9 bases. The J segment lost 2 bases and the V segment lost 2 bases, leaving 1 base of the junction unmatched. CDR1 and CDR2 from the germline V gene are ENHRY and SYGVKD. CDR3 size: 16 residues. The CDR3 reads CAISETGGAGANVLTF. The CDR3 bases are TGTGCCATCAGTGAGACAGGGGGCGCTGGGGCCAACGTCCTGACTTTC.

The CDR3 nucleotides are TGCGCCAGCAGCCAAGGGGTCGCATCCTACGAGCAGTACTTC. It is translated as CASSQGVASYEQYF. The chain uses TRBV4-3 and TRBJ2-7; D unclear. This CDR3 spans 14 amino acids. Germline loops: CDR1 LGHNA, CDR2 YSLEER. Trimming took 1 base from V and 1 from J, leaving 8 bases between them.

This clonotype was counted between two and nine times. V and J are TRBV6-2 or TRBV6-3 and TRBJ2-2; D is ambiguous. Germline CDR1 and CDR2: MNHEY and SVGEGT. CDR3 length: 15 residues. Trimming took 7 bases from V and 0 from J, leaving 12 bases between them. In nucleotides, the CDR3 is TGTGCCAGCACTCTGCTGGGCGCGAACACCGGGGAGCTGTTTTTT. Encoded protein: CASTLLGANTGELFF.

The rearrangement uses TRBV20-1 and TRBJ1-2, with D uncertain. The germline V gene has CDR1 DFQATT and CDR2 SNEGSKA (reference sequence). The CDR3 runs to 17 residues. V was cut by 0 bases and J by 1 base, with 18 bases left in between. The chain's CDR3 is CSARDEAVITHNYGYTF. In DNA form, the CDR3 reads TGCAGTGCTAGAGACGAAGCAGTAATCACGCATAACTATGGCTACACCTTC.

Only a few counts were recorded for this clonotype. The V call is TRBV3-1, the J call TRBJ2-5; D gene unclear. V lost 0 bases to trimming and J lost 6 bases, with 8 bases between them. The germline V gene encodes CDR1 LGHDT and CDR2 YNNKEL (reference sequence). The CDR3 sequence is 13 residues long. CDR3 DNA: TGTGCCAGCAGCCAAGATTTAAGTCAGACCCAGTACTTC. Translating it yields CASSQDLSQTQYF.

This clonotype appeared a few times. The V and J genes are TRBV7-8 and TRBJ2-5; the D call may be TRBD1 or TRBD2 (5 bases each). Germline V gene data show CDR1 as SGHVS and CDR2 as FQNEAQ. The CDR3 consists of 13 residues. With 3 bases removed from V and 11 bases from J, the gap between germline ends came to 16 bases. CDR3 nucleotide sequence: TGTGCCAGCAGCTTTGATCGTGAGGGGCGGCAGTACTTC. Amino acid sequence: CASSFDREGRQYF.

This clonotype was observed a few times. This rearrangement joins TRBV6-2 or TRBV6-3 to TRBJ2-1; D gene uncertain. The J call may be in error: the DNA end matches TRBJ2-7 better. Germline V CDR1 and CDR2: MNHEY, SVGEGT. The length of the CDR3 is 13 residues. The CDR3 coding sequence is TGTGCCAGCAGTTACTCGAGAGTCGTGGAGCAGTACTTC. Its translation is CASSYSRVVEQYF.

The chain couples TRBV5-1 to TRBJ2-5, with 10 positions matching TRBD2. The germline V gene has CDR1 SGHRS and CDR2 YFSETQ. With 2 bases clipped from V and 5 bases from J, the junction kept 9 bases outside the gene matches. This CDR3 comprises 16 residues. The CDR3 loop is CASSFIGLAGEETQYF. The CDR3 DNA is TGCGCCAGCAGCTTCATCGGGCTAGCGGGGGAGGAGACCCAGTACTTC.